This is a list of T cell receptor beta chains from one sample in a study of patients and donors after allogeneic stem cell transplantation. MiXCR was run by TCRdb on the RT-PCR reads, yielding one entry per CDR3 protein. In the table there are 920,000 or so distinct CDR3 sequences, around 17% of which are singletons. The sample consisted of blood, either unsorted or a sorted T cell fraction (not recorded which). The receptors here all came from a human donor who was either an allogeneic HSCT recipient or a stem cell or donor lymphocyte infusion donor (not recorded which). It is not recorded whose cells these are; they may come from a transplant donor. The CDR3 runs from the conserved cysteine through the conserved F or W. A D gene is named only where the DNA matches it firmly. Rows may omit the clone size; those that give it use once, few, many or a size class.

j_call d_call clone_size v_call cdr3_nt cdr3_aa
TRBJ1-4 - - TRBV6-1 TGTGCCAGCAGTACTAGAGGGTTGGATGAAAAACTGTTTTTT CASSTRGLDEKLFF
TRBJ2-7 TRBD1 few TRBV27 TGTGCCAGCAGTCCCCACAGGGGCTACGAGCAGTACTTC CASSPHRGYEQYF
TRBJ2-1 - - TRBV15 TGTGCCACCAGCAGAGATCGGACCGGGCAGTTCTTC CATSRDRTGQFF
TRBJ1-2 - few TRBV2 TGTGCCAGCAAGACAGTTAACTATGGCTACACCTTC CASKTVNYGYTF
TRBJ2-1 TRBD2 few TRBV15 TGTGCCACCAGCAGAGATAGCGGGGGGAAGTACAATGAGCAGTTCTTC CATSRDSGGKYNEQFF
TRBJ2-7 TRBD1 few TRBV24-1 TGTGCCACCAGTGAGCGCGGGACAGGGGGGCGCGAGCAGTACTTC CATSERGTGGREQYF
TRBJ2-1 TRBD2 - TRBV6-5 TGTGCCAGCAGTTACTCGAGGGTCGCGGGAGGTGGAAATGAGCAGTTCTTC CASSYSRVAGGGNEQFF
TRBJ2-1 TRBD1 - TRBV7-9 TGTGCCAGCAGCTTAGTCGTCCGGGACAGGGGCTTCGATGAGCAGTTCTTC CASSLVVRDRGFDEQFF
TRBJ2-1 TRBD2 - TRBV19 TGTGCCAGTAGTATTCGTCCTAGCGGGACAACCTACAATGAGCAGTTCTTC CASSIRPSGTTYNEQFF
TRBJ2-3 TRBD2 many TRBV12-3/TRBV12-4 TGTGCCAGCACCTCCCTACTAGCGGGGCGCACAGATACGCAGTATTTT CASTSLLAGRTDTQYF
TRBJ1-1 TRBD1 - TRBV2 TGTGCCAGCAGTGAAGTCGCAGGGGGCATTGGCACTGAAGCTTTCTTT CASSEVAGGIGTEAFF
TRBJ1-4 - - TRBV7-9 TGTGCCAGCAGCTTCCGGACTCCCTCAACTAATGAAAAACTGTTTTTT CASSFRTPSTNEKLFF
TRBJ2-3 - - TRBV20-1 TGCAGTGCCAGAAGAGTTCAGGGAACCTTAGCCACGCAGTATTTT CSARRVQGTLATQYF
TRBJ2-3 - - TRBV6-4 TGTGCCAGCAGTGTGTCCCAGAGCACAGATACGCAGTATTTT CASSVSQSTDTQYF
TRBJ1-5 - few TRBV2 TGTGCCAGCACGATTTTTAGCAATCAGCCCCAGCATTTT CASTIFSNQPQHF
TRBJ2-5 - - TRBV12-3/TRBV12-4 TGTGCCAGCAGTTTAGACCCAGGGAGGTCGGAGACCCAGTACTTC CASSLDPGRSETQYF
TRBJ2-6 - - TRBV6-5 TGTGCCAGCAGTTACTCGGGTGGTTCTGGGGCCAACGTCCTGACTTTC CASSYSGGSGANVLTF
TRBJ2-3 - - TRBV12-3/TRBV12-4 TGTGCCAGCAGGTTGCGGGGTGCAGATACGCAGTATTTT CASRLRGADTQYF
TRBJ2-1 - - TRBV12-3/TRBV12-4 TGTGCCAGCAGTTTAAGGACCCGGGGGAATGAGCAGTTCTTC CASSLRTRGNEQFF
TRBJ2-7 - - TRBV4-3 TGCGCCAGCAGCCATAGGACAGATGGCTACGAGCAGTACTTC CASSHRTDGYEQYF
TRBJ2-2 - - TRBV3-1 TGTGCCAGCAGCCAAGCCCAAGGGTATAACGGGGAGCTGTTTTTT CASSQAQGYNGELFF
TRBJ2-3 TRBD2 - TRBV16 TGTGCCAGCAGCCAATCTATCGGGACTAGGGGATACACAGATACGCAGTATTTT CASSQSIGTRGYTDTQYF
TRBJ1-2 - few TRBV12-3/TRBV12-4 TGTGCCAGCAGTTCCGCTCCTTCGGCGAACTATGGCTACACCTTC CASSSAPSANYGYTF
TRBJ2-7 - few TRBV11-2 TGTGCCAGCAGCTTACGATCAGAGATCTACGAGCAGTACTTC CASSLRSEIYEQYF
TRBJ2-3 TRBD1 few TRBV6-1 TGTGCCAGCATGGACAGGGCTAACACAGATACGCAGTATTTT CASMDRANTDTQYF
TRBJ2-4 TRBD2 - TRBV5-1 TGCGCCAGCATAAGAGCGGGGGAGACTGCCAAAAACATTCAGTACTTC CASIRAGETAKNIQYF
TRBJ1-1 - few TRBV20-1 TGCAGTGCTAGAGGGGGTCCCTCGACAGAAGCTTTCTTT CSARGGPSTEAFF
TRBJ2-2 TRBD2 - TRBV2 TGTGCCAGCAGTCGGACTAGCGGGGGAATCGGGGAGCTGTTTTTT CASSRTSGGIGELFF
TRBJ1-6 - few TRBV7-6 TGTGCCAGCAGCCCCCTCGTTGGCACCTATAATTCACCCCTCCACTTT CASSPLVGTYNSPLHF
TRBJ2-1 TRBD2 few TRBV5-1 TGCGCCAGCAGCTTGTTAGCGGGGGTGAGGAGCTCCTACAATGAGCAGTTCTTC CASSLLAGVRSSYNEQFF
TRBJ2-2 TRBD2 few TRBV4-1 TGCGCCAGCACAAAAGTGGGGGGGGCCGGGGAGCTGTTTTTT CASTKVGGAGELFF
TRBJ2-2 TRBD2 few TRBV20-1 TGCAGTGCTAGAGTTGCACTAGCGGGCACCGGGGAGCTGTTTTTT CSARVALAGTGELFF
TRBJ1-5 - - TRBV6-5 TGTGCCAGCAGTTACTCGATTCATTATCAGCCCCAGCATTTT CASSYSIHYQPQHF
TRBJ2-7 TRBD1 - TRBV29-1 TGCAGCGTTGATAACAGGGGTTCTGGGGATCAGTACTTC CSVDNRGSGDQYF
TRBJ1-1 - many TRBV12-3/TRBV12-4 TGTGCCAGCAAACGACAGAGTACGTCTGAAGCTTTCTTT CASKRQSTSEAFF
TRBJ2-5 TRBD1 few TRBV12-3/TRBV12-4 TGTGCCAGCAGCCCCGGGACAGTTCCTTTAGAGACCCAGTACTTC CASSPGTVPLETQYF
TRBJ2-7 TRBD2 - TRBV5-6 TGTGCCAGCAGCGGGGGACTAGCGGTCTCCTACGAGCAGTACTTC CASSGGLAVSYEQYF
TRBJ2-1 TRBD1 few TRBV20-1 TGCAGTGCAAGGACACCGGGACAGCTTTACAATGAGCAGTTCTTC CSARTPGQLYNEQFF
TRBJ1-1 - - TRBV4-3 TGCGCCAGCAGCCAAGGGGGGGGGCATGGCACTGAAGCTTTCTTT CASSQGGGHGTEAFF
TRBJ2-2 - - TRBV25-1 TGTGCCAGCAGTGGTCTTGGGGGCACCGGGGAGCTGTTTTTT CASSGLGGTGELFF
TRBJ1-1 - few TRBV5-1 TGCGCCAGCAGTGTTAGGAGTAGCGACACTGAAGCTTTCTTT CASSVRSSDTEAFF
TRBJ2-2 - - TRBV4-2 TGTGCCAGCAGCCAAGTTCATCTCTCGGCCGGAAGGAACACCGGGGAGCTGTTTTTT CASSQVHLSAGRNTGELFF
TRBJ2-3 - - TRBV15 TGTGCCACCAGCAGAGACCTCTCAAATACGCAGTATTTT CATSRDLSNTQYF
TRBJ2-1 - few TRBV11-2 TGTGCCAGCAGCTTAACAGGTTCTGTTTACAATGAGCAGTTCTTC CASSLTGSVYNEQFF
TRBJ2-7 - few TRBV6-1 TGTGCCAGCAGACCACCGGGAACAGGACCCTACGAGCAGTACTTC CASRPPGTGPYEQYF
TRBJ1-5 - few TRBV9 TGTGCCAGCAGCGTTGACTGGGAAGATCAGCCCCAGCATTTT CASSVDWEDQPQHF
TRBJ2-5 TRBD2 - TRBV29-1 TGCAGCGTTGAAGAACTGGCTAGCGGGGGGCCCGGGGAGACCCAGTACTTC CSVEELASGGPGETQYF
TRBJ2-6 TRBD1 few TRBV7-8 TGTGCCAGCAGTCGGACAGGGATCCTTCTCAACTCTGGGGCCAACGTCCTGACTTTC CASSRTGILLNSGANVLTF
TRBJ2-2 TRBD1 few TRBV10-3 TGTGCCACGCGGACAGGGGCCTACACCGGGGAGCTGTTTTTT CATRTGAYTGELFF
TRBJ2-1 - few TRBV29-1 TGCAGCGTTGTTTCGTGGCTGGACAGCTACAATGAGCAGTTCTTC CSVVSWLDSYNEQFF
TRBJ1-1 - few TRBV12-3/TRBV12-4 TGTGCCAGCAGTTTAAGCAGGGCAGAAGCTTTCTTT CASSLSRAEAFF
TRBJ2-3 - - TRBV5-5 TGTGCCACGGCGGGGGTAAGGGGGCCAGATACGCAGTATTTT CATAGVRGPDTQYF
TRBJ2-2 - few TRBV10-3 TGTGCCATCCGGCGGGACACCGGGGAGCTGTTTTTT CAIRRDTGELFF
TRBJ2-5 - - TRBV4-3 TGCGCCAGCAGCCAAGATCAAGGTTTGGGGGAGACCCAGTACTTC CASSQDQGLGETQYF